The rows below give T cell receptor beta chains drawn from one sample of a study of identical twins. TCRdb itself ran the 5' RACE reads through MiXCR, one entry per CDR3 protein. The profile shows about 550,000 distinct CDR3 sequences, around 22% of them singletons. These data also featured in a second study, about yellow fever vaccine responses in identical twins.

The sequencing sample was made of CD4+ T cells sorted from blood. These TCRs come from a woman aged 18-29 years in good health. Both conserved end residues are part of each CDR3. D genes are given only for firm matches. Expanded clones get a size class; other rows say once, few or many, or leave the size out.

j_call d_call clone_size v_call cdr3_nt cdr3_aa
TRBJ1-1 TRBD1 - TRBV3-1 TGTGCCAGCAGCCAAGCCCGGGACAGAGAAGCTTTCTTT CASSQARDREAFF
TRBJ2-1 - few TRBV11-3 TGTGCCAGCAGCCCCGGGCCACCAACCGACGGCCATGAGCAGTTCTTC CASSPGPPTDGHEQFF
TRBJ2-6 TRBD1 - TRBV4-2 TGTGCCAGCAGCCCCCTAGGACAGGGGGCCATTGGGGCCAACGTCCTGACTTTC CASSPLGQGAIGANVLTF
TRBJ2-1 - - TRBV20-1 TGCAGTCCGGGACTCCGGTCCCGAAATGAGCAGTTCTTC CSPGLRSRNEQFF
TRBJ2-5 - - TRBV11-2 TGTGCCAGCAGCCGGTGGGACCAAGAGACCCAGTACTTC CASSRWDQETQYF
TRBJ2-1 - few TRBV12-3/TRBV12-4 TGTGCCAGCAAAATGGTCAGAAGCAATGAGCAGTTCTTC CASKMVRSNEQFF
TRBJ2-1 TRBD2 - TRBV7-2 TGTGCCAGCAGCGTATCTAGCGGGGGATTTTACAATGAGCAGTTCTTC CASSVSSGGFYNEQFF
TRBJ1-5 - few TRBV20-1 TGCAGTGCTACCAAGACACCCAGCAATCAGCCCCAGCATTTT CSATKTPSNQPQHF
TRBJ2-5 - - TRBV7-9 TGTGCCAGCAGCTTACCTAGAGTGGAGACCCAGTACTTC CASSLPRVETQYF
TRBJ2-1 - few TRBV20-1 TGCAGTGCTAGGGCGGCTAGAGACGTTGTGGGCAATGAGCAGTTCTTC CSARAARDVVGNEQFF
TRBJ1-2 - - TRBV12-3/TRBV12-4 TGTGCCAGCAGGAAAACAACCGGACTCGGGGAAGGCTTC CASRKTTGLGEGF
TRBJ1-2 - - TRBV9 TGTGCCAGCAGCGTAGTGGAGGGAGATAACTCTAACTATGGCTATGGCTACACCTTC CASSVVEGDNSNYGYGYTF
TRBJ1-1 TRBD1 many TRBV12-3/TRBV12-4 TGTGCCAGCAGTAACTCCGGGACAGCAGGCACTGAAGCTTTCTTT CASSNSGTAGTEAFF
TRBJ1-1 - few TRBV20-1 TGCAGTGCTAGCCGCCGGGGCGGGATGAACACTGAAGCTTTCTTT CSASRRGGMNTEAFF
TRBJ1-4 TRBD1 few TRBV28 TGTGCCAGCAGTCCCAGGGGGAGGTCGGCTAATGAAAAACTGTTTTTT CASSPRGRSANEKLFF
TRBJ1-5 - few TRBV2 TGTGCCAGCAGTGAACAGGGAGGCACCAATCAGCCCCAGCATTTT CASSEQGGTNQPQHF
TRBJ2-1 - - TRBV4-2 TGTGCCAGCAGCCAAGAACAGGGAGCCTACAATGAGCAGTTCTTC CASSQEQGAYNEQFF
TRBJ2-1 - few TRBV5-4 TGTGCCAGCAGCTTGGCGGGTTTAGCCCACAATGAGCAGTTCTTC CASSLAGLAHNEQFF
TRBJ1-1 - - TRBV19 TGTGCCAGTAGTATTGCAGGGACACTGAACACTGAAGCTTTCTTT CASSIAGTLNTEAFF
TRBJ1-6 - - TRBV3-1 TGTGCCAGCAGCCCCCGCGGGGGCAATTCACCCCTCCACTTT CASSPRGGNSPLHF
TRBJ2-1 - - TRBV7-6 TGTGCCAGCAGCTTAATGGTGGGGGCCTACAATGAGCAGTTCTTC CASSLMVGAYNEQFF
TRBJ1-4 TRBD1 - TRBV29-1 TGCAGCGTGCTCCTACAGGGGAGTGGCGAAAAACTGTTTTTT CSVLLQGSGEKLFF
TRBJ1-2 TRBD1 many TRBV12-3/TRBV12-4 TGTGCCAGCAGCCCCTCCGGGACAGGAGGCTACACCTTC CASSPSGTGGYTF
TRBJ1-5 - few TRBV12-3/TRBV12-4 TGTGCCAGCAGCCGGAATCAGCCCCAGCATTTT CASSRNQPQHF